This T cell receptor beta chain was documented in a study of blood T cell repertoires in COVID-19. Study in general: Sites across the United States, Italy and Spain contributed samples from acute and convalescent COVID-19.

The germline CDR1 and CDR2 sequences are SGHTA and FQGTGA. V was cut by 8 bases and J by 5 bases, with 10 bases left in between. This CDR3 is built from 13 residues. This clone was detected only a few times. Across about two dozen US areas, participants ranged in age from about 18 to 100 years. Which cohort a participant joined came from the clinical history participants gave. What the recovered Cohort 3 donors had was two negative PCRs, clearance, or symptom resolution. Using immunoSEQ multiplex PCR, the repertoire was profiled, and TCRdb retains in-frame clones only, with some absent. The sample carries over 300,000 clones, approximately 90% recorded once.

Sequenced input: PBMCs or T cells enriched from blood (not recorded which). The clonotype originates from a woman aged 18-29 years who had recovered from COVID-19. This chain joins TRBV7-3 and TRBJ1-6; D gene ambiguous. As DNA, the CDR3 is TGTGCCAGCTCGAGGGCAGATAATTCACCCCTCCACTTT. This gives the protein CASSRADNSPLHF.